This T cell receptor (beta chain) was documented in a study of blood T cell repertoires in COVID-19. Turning to the study itself: Material from acute and convalescent COVID-19 was sourced from the United States, Italy and Spain. T cells, B-cell-depleted T cells, or PBMCs provided the cDNA or gDNA that served as material.

As processed by the authors: Amplification of reference gene primers was used by the study to estimate nucleated cell counts. The repertoire was sequenced with immunoSEQ multiplex PCR; TCRdb's copy has only in-frame clones and lacks some. V and J calls and clone size follow that table, whereas D and trimming were derived from the DNA. The repertoire holds more than 110,000 clones, more than 75% seen once, with 3.5% to 5.5% in the top ten. After removal of 1 base from V and 7 bases from J, the junction contained 10 bases not matched to a gene. The CDR3 is 16 residues long. Germline CDR1 reads GTSNPN; CDR2 reads SVGIG (reference sequence). This clone was counted a few times.

The J gene is TRBJ2-1, the V gene TRBV30; 10 bases fit TRBD2. What was sequenced was peripheral blood. The TCR comes from a woman in her 40s with acute or convalescent COVID-19. CDR3 protein: CAWSAPPGLARNEQFF. CDR3 DNA: TGTGCCTGGAGTGCCCCACCGGGACTAGCGAGGAATGAGCAGTTCTTC.